This T cell receptor beta chain was identified during a study of T cell repertoires in cytomegalovirus infection. The overall study: Both CMV infection and a matching HLA type were indicated by public TCR beta signatures. Regarding the study as a whole: Summed frequency of shared TCR beta families picked out CMV carriers who also had the relevant HLA.

The ends were cut back, 0 bases at V and 1 base at J, with 10 bases in the middle. The germline CDR1 and CDR2 sequences are MNHEY and SVGEGT. This CDR3 contains 15 residues. This clonotype was seen ten or more times. The antigen remains undetermined. From the reads, TCRdb called clonotypes with MiXCR, one entry per CDR3 protein. This table has roughly 250,000 distinct CDR3 sequences, 9% to 15% appearing once. This TCR was sampled from a human donor in good health (CMV status not recorded). Some clones in this sample may be carry-over from other donors' samples. Sequenced material: PBMCs. This chain connects TRBV6-2 or TRBV6-3 to TRBJ2-7, with a tentative D call TRBD1 (6 bases). The CDR3 DNA reads TGTGCCAGCAGTTACTCGACGAGGGGGTCCTACGAGCAGTACTTC. This translates into CASSYSTRGSYEQYF.